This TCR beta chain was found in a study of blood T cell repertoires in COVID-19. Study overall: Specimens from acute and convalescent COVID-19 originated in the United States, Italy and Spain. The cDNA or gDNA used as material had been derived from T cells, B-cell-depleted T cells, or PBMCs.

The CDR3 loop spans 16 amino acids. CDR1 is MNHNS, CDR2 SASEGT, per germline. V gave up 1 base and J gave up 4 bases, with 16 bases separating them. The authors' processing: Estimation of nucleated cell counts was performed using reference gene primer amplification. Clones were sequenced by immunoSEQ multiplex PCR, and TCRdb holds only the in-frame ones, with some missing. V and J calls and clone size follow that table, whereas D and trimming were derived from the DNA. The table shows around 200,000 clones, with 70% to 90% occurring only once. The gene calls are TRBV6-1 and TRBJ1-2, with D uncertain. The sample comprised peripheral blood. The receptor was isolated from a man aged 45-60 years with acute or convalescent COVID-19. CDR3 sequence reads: CASSEENRVSVYGYTF. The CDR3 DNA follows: TGTGCCAGCAGTGAAGAGAACCGGGTCAGCGTCTATGGCTACACCTTC.